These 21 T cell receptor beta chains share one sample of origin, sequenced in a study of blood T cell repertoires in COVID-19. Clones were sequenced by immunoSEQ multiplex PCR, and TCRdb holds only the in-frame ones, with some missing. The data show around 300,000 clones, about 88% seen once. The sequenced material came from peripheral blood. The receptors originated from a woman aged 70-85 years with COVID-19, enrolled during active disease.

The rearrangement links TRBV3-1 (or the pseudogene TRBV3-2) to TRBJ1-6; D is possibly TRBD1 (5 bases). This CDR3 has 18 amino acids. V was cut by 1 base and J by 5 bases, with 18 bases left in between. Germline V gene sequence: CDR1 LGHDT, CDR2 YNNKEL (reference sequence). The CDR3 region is CASSQGWMIGADNSPLHF. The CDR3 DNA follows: TGTGCCAGCAGCCAAGGGTGGATGATAGGGGCCGATAATTCACCCCTCCACTTT.

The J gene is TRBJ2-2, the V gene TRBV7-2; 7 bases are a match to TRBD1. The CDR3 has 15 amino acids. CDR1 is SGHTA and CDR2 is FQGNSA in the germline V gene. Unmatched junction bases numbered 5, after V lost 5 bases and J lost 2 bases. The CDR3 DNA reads TGTGCCAGCAGCATTAGACAGGGTAACACCGGGGAGCTGTTTTTT. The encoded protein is CASSIRQGNTGELFF.

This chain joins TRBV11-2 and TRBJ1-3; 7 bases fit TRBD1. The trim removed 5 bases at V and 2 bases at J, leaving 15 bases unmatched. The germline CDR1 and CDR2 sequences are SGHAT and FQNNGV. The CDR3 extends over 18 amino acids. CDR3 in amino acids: CASSHPRGGQTAGNTIYF. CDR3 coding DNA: TGTGCCAGCAGCCATCCCCGAGGGGGACAGACGGCTGGAAACACCATATATTTT.

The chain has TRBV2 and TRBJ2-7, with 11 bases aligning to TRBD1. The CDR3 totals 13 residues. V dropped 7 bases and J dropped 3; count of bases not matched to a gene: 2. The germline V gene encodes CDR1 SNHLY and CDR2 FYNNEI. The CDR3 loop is CASTGTGGYEQYF. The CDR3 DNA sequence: TGTGCCAGCACTGGGACAGGGGGCTACGAGCAGTACTTC.

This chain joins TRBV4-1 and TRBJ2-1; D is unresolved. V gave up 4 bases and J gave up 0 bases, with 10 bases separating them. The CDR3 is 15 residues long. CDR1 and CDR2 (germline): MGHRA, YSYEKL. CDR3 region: CASSPSEISYNEQFF. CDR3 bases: TGCGCCAGCAGCCCCTCGGAGATCTCCTACAATGAGCAGTTCTTC.

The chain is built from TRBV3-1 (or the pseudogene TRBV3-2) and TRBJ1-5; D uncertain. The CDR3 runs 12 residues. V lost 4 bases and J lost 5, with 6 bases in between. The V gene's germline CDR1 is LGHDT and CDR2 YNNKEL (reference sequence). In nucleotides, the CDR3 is TGTGCCAGCAGCCTTCCTGATCAGCCCCAGCATTTT. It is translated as CASSLPDQPQHF.

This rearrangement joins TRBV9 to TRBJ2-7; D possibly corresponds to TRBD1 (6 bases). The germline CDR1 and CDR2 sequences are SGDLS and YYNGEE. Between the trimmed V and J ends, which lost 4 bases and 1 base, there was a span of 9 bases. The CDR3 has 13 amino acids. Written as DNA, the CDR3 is TGTGCCAGCAGCCTCGACAGGTCCTACGAGCAGTACTTC. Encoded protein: CASSLDRSYEQYF.

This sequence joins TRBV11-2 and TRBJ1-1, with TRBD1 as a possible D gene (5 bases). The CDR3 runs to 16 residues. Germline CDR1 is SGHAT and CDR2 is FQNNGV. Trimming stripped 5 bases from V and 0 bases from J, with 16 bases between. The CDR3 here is CASSLRQTLMNTEAFF. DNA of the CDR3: TGTGCCAGCAGCCTTCGACAGACCCTTATGAACACTGAAGCTTTCTTT.

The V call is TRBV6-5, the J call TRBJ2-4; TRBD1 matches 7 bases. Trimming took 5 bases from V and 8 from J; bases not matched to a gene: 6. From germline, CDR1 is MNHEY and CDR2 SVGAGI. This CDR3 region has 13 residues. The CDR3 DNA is TGTGCCAGCAGTCGGGACAGCGTGGACATTCAGTACTTC. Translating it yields CASSRDSVDIQYF.

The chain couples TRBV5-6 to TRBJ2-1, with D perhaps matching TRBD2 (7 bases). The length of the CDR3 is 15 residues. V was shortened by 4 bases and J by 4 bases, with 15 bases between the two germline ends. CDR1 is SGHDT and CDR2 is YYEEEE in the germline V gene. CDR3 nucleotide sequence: TGTGCCAGCAGCCGCCCGGGGGGCCCGTACAATGAGCAGTTCTTC. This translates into CASSRPGGPYNEQFF.

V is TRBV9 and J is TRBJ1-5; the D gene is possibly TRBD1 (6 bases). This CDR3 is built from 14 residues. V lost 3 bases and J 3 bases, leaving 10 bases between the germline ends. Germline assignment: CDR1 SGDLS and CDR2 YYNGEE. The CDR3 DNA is TGTGCCAGCAGCGCCGGACAGATCAATCAGCCCCAGCATTTT. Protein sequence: CASSAGQINQPQHF.

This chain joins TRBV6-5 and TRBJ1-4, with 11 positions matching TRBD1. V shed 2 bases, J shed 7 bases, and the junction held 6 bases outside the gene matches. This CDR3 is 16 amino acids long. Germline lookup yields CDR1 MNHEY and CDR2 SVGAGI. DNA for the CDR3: TGTGCCAGCAGTTACCTCTCGGGACAGGGGGGTGAAAAACTGTTTTTT. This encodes CASSYLSGQGGEKLFF.

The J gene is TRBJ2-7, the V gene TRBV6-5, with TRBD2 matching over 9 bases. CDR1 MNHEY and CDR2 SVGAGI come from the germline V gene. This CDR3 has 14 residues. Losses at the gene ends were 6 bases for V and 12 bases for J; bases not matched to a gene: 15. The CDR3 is CASRGGLAGSEGYF. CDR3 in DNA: TGTGCCAGCAGAGGAGGGCTAGCGGGGAGCGAAGGGTACTTC.

CDR3 sequence: CAWSARQGYSNQPQHF. The CDR3 DNA reads as TGTGCCTGGAGTGCCCGACAGGGATATAGCAATCAGCCCCAGCATTTT. This chain connects TRBV30 to TRBJ1-5; 7 bases are a match to TRBD1. The CDR3 runs 16 residues. Germline CDR1 and CDR2: GTSNPN and SVGIG (reference sequence). The trim removed 1 base at V and 0 bases at J, leaving 6 bases unmatched. Looking up the rest from reference TRBV30 and TRBJ1-5 gives the full variable domain: SQTIHQWPATLVQPVGSPLSLECTVEGTSNPNLYWYRQAAGRGLQLLFYSVGIGQISSEVPQNLSASRPQDRQFILSSKKLLLSDSGFYLCAWSARQGYSNQPQHFGDGTRLSIL.

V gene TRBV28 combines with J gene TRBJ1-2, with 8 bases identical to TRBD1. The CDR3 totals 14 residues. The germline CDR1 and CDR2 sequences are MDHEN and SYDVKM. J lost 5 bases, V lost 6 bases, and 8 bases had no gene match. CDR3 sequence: CASRSTGEWYGYTF. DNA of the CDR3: TGTGCCAGCAGGTCGACAGGGGAGTGGTATGGCTACACCTTC.

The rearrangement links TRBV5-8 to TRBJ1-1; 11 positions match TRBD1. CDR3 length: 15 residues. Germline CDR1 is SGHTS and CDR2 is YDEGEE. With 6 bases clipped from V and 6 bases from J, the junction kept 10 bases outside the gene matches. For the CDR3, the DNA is TGTGCCAGCACCGATATGCCGGGACAGGGGGCTGAAGCTTTCTTT. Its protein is CASTDMPGQGAEAFF.

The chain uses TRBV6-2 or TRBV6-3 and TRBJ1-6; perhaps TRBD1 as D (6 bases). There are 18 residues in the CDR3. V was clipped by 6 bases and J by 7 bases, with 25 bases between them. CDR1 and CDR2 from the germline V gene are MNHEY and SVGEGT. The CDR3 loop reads CASSSYRPGPRGNSPLHF. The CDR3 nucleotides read TGTGCCAGCAGCTCCTACCGTCCGGGACCTAGGGGGAATTCACCCCTCCACTTT.

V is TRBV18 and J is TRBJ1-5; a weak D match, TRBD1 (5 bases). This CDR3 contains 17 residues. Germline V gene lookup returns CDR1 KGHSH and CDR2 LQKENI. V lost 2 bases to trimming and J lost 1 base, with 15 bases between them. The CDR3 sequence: CASSPTTGSGSNQPQHF. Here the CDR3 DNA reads TGTGCCAGCTCACCAACTACGGGTTCAGGGAGCAATCAGCCCCAGCATTTT.

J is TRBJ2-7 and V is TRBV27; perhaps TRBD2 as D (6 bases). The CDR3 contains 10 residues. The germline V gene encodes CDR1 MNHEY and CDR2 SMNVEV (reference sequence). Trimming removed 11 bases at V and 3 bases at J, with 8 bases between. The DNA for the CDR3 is TGTGCCGCGGGGAGCTACGAGCAGTACTTC. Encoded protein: CAAGSYEQYF.

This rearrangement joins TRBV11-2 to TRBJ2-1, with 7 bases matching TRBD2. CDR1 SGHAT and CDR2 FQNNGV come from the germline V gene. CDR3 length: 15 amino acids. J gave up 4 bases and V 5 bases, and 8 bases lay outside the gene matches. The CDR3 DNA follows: TGTGCCAGCAGCCCTTTCGGGGGGATATACAATGAGCAGTTCTTC. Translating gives CASSPFGGIYNEQFF.

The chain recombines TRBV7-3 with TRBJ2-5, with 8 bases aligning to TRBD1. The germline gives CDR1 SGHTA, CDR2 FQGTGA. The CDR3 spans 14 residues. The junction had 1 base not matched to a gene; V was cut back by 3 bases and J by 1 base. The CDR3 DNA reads TGTGCCAGCAGCTTGGGACAGGTCCAAGAGACCCAGTACTTC. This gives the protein CASSLGQVQETQYF.